This is a list of T cell receptor beta chains from one sample in a study of CD8+ T cells in alopecia areata. The data were produced by immunoSEQ multiplex PCR, yet TCRdb's version contains in-frame clones alone and is incomplete. The table lists about 30,000 clones, less than 75% of them singletons. The sample consisted of NKG2D-high CD8+ T cells sorted from blood. These receptors all stem from a human donor with alopecia areata. The CDR3 runs from the conserved cysteine through the conserved F or W. The D gene is left open where the match is weak. Only part of the rows carry a size: once, few, many, or a class if the clone is expanded.

TRBV29-1	NA	TRBD1	TRBJ2-2	TGCATCCAACCGGGACAGGGGGCTTCAAGGGATAGGGACGGGGAGCTGTTTTTT	CIQPGQGASRDRDGELFF
TRBV29-1	NA	NA	TRBJ2-7	TGCAGCGTTGAATCCGACACCGCACCCTACGAGCAGTACTTC	CSVESDTAPYEQYF
TRBV28	NA	TRBD1	TRBJ1-2	TGTGCCAGCAGTGCCAACGGACAGGCGCGATTACGGGATGGCTACACCTTC	CASSANGQARLRDGYTF
TRBV29-1	NA	NA	TRBJ2-5	TGCAGCGTGAGACCCCAGGGAAAAGAGACCCAGTACTTC	CSVRPQGKETQYF
TRBV10-3	NA	NA	TRBJ2-7	TGTGCCATCAGTGAGTCCCGGACAGCCCCATCCTACGAGCAGTACTTC	CAISESRTAPSYEQYF
TRBV4-1	once	NA	TRBJ2-2	TGCGCCAGCAGCCAAGCGGGGCCCGGGGAGCTGTTTTTT	CASSQAGPGELFF
TRBV7-9	NA	TRBD2	TRBJ2-2	TGTGCCAGCAGCTACGGGACTAGCTCCTCCGGGGAGCTGTTTTTT	CASSYGTSSSGELFF
TRBV30	few	NA	TRBJ2-6	TGTGCCTGGGAGGAGGGGGGGTCCTCTGGGGCCAACGTCCTGACTTTC	CAWEEGGSSGANVLTF
TRBV11-1	NA	TRBD2	TRBJ2-3	TGTGCCAGCAGCCTGAGACTAGCGGGGACAGATACGCAGTATTTT	CASSLRLAGTDTQYF
TRBV28	NA	TRBD2	TRBJ2-5	TGTGCCAGCAGCCGGACTAGCAAGCAGACCCAGTACTTC	CASSRTSKQTQYF
TRBV7-7	NA	NA	TRBJ2-7	TGTGCTAGCAGCCTGGGGCCAAGCTCCTACGAGCAGTACTTC	CASSLGPSSYEQYF
TRBV29-1	NA	TRBD2	TRBJ2-3	TGCAGCCTCATAGGACTAGCGGGAGATACGCAGTATTTT	CSLIGLAGDTQYF
TRBV6-5	NA	NA	TRBJ2-1	TGTGCCAGCAGTTCAAGGGTTTACAATGAGCAGTTCTTC	CASSSRVYNEQFF
TRBV27	NA	NA	TRBJ1-2	TGTGCCAGCAGCCAGACAGCGCGGATCTATGGCTACACCTTC	CASSQTARIYGYTF
TRBV6-5	NA	TRBD1	TRBJ2-1	TGTGCCAGCAGTTATAGGGGGCTCTACAATGAGCAGTTCTTC	CASSYRGLYNEQFF
TRBV28	few	NA	TRBJ1-6	TGTGCCACCCATTGGAGGGTTAATTCACCCCTCCACTTT	CATHWRVNSPLHF
TRBV4-1	NA	TRBD1	TRBJ2-2	TGCGCCAGCAGCCCCTCCCCCAGGGGGCAAACCGGGGAGCTGTTTTTT	CASSPSPRGQTGELFF
TRBV29-1	few	NA	TRBJ2-5	TGCAGCGTTGAGGCTAACCAAGAGACCCAGTACTTC	CSVEANQETQYF
TRBV11-2	NA	NA	TRBJ1-5	TGTGCCAGCAGCTTGGGCAGCCTTAGCAATCAGCCCCAGCATTTT	CASSLGSLSNQPQHF
TRBV19	NA	NA	TRBJ2-7	TGTGCCAGTAACACACAGGGAGGCTACGAGCAGTACTTC	CASNTQGGYEQYF